Listed below are T cell receptor beta chains from one sample, sequenced in a study of vaccination effects on CD4 cells after COVID-19. Their specific antigens are unknown. TCRdb keeps only in-frame clones here, not all; method: immunoSEQ multiplex PCR. This repertoire shows tens of thousands of clones, more than 75% found once; its top ten account for 2.9%. Sequencing was performed on CD4+ T cells from PBMCs cultured without peptide, taken before COVID-19 vaccination. These receptors were obtained from a human donor who received a COVID-19 vaccine. CDR3s include the opening cysteine and the closing phenylalanine or tryptophan. Each record gives: D gene, clone size, V gene, J gene, CDR3 DNA, CDR3 protein. A D gene is named only where the DNA matches it firmly. Clone sizes are given selectively: once, few, many, or a class where the clone is expanded.

D: NA
size: NA
V: TRBV19
J: TRBJ2-2
DNA: TGTGCCAGTAGTACCGGACAGAACACCGGGGAGCTGTTTTTT
CDR3: CASSTGQNTGELFF

D: TRBD1
size: once
V: TRBV6-2/TRBV6-3
J: TRBJ2-1
DNA: TGTGCCAGCAGTCGCCAATTGGGACAGGGTACCTACAATGAGCAGTTCTTC
CDR3: CASSRQLGQGTYNEQFF

D: TRBD1
size: NA
V: TRBV30
J: TRBJ1-6
DNA: TGTGCCTGGAGTGTGGGGGGGACAGGGTATTCACCCCTCCACTTT
CDR3: CAWSVGGTGYSPLHF

D: NA
size: NA
V: TRBV4-3
J: TRBJ1-2
DNA: TGCGCCAGCAGCCAGCAGACCGGGAACTATGGCTACACCTTC
CDR3: CASSQQTGNYGYTF

D: NA
size: NA
V: TRBV7-9
J: TRBJ2-3
DNA: TGTGCCGCCACTGAAGGGGGTACAGATACGCAGTATTTT
CDR3: CAATEGGTDTQYF

D: TRBD1
size: NA
V: TRBV6-5
J: TRBJ1-1
DNA: TGTGCCAGCAGTACGCCCGGGACAGGGGGTTTCGCTTTCTTT
CDR3: CASSTPGTGGFAFF

D: TRBD1
size: NA
V: TRBV7-9
J: TRBJ2-5
DNA: TGTGCCAGCAGCTCTACAGGGGCCCCAGAGACCCAGTACTTC
CDR3: CASSSTGAPETQYF

D: NA
size: NA
V: TRBV5-1
J: TRBJ2-3
DNA: TGCGCCAGCAGCGCATTAGGAGATACGCAGTATTTT
CDR3: CASSALGDTQYF

D: NA
size: few
V: TRBV7-2
J: TRBJ1-3
DNA: TGTGCCAGCAGCTTCTCCGGAAACACCATATATTTT
CDR3: CASSFSGNTIYF

D: NA
size: few
V: TRBV6-5
J: TRBJ1-6
DNA: TGTGCCAGCAGGAGGACACCCATTAATAATTCACCCCTCCACTTT
CDR3: CASRRTPINNSPLHF

D: NA
size: NA
V: TRBV9
J: TRBJ2-1
DNA: TGTGCCAGCACCGGACAGAGCTCCTACAATGAGCAGTTCTTC
CDR3: CASTGQSSYNEQFF

D: NA
size: NA
V: TRBV5-1
J: TRBJ2-5
DNA: TGCGCCAGCAGCCTTAGGGGGCAAGAGACCCAGTACTTC
CDR3: CASSLRGQETQYF

D: NA
size: NA
V: TRBV10-3
J: TRBJ1-2
DNA: TGTGCCATCAAGTCTGGGGCAGATAACTATGGCTACACCTTC
CDR3: CAIKSGADNYGYTF

D: TRBD1
size: NA
V: TRBV5-1
J: TRBJ2-1
DNA: TGCGCCAGCAGCTTGGGATTCGTTCAGGGGACAGGGGGCCATGGTGAGCAGTTCTTC
CDR3: CASSLGFVQGTGGHGEQFF

D: TRBD1
size: NA
V: TRBV7-2
J: TRBJ2-4
DNA: TGTGCCAGCACATCAACCGGGACAGTCCTAGCCAAAAACATTCAGTACTTC
CDR3: CASTSTGTVLAKNIQYF

D: TRBD2
size: NA
V: TRBV5-4
J: TRBJ2-2
DNA: TGTGCCAGCAGCCCCCACGTGACTAGCGCGGACACCGGGGAGCTGTTTTTT
CDR3: CASSPHVTSADTGELFF

D: NA
size: NA
V: TRBV2
J: TRBJ2-3
DNA: TGTGCCAGCAGTGAACTAGTGGGGGTCGTGGATACGCAGTATTTT
CDR3: CASSELVGVVDTQYF

D: NA
size: NA
V: TRBV18
J: TRBJ1-1
DNA: TGTGCCAGCTCACCGGATCTTTCCACTGAAGCTTTCTTT
CDR3: CASSPDLSTEAFF

D: NA
size: NA
V: TRBV5-4
J: TRBJ2-3
DNA: TGTGCCAGCAGCTTGAGCCTCGGTAAAGATACGCAGTATTTT
CDR3: CASSLSLGKDTQYF

D: TRBD1
size: NA
V: TRBV7-2
J: TRBJ2-5
DNA: TGTGCCAGCAGCCCTGAGGGGGCGTGGGAGACCCAGTACTTC
CDR3: CASSPEGAWETQYF

D: NA
size: NA
V: TRBV6-6
J: TRBJ1-3
DNA: TGTGCCAGCAGCCAAGGCGTCAAATCTGGAAACACCATATATTTT
CDR3: CASSQGVKSGNTIYF

D: NA
size: NA
V: TRBV6-6
J: TRBJ1-4
DNA: TGTGCCAGCAGTTACTCCCACGGAAGGAATGAAAAACTGTTTTTT
CDR3: CASSYSHGRNEKLFF

D: TRBD1
size: NA
V: TRBV30
J: TRBJ2-3
DNA: TGTGCCCTAGGACCAGGGGGTACAGATACGCAGTATTTT
CDR3: CALGPGGTDTQYF

D: TRBD2
size: NA
V: TRBV11-1
J: TRBJ2-3
DNA: TGTGCCAGCAGCCAGAGACTAGCGGGGTATTTAGATACGCAGTATTTT
CDR3: CASSQRLAGYLDTQYF